What follows describes a single T cell receptor beta chain. The antigen it binds to is not known. No base qualities exist here, and no much larger clone lies one base off it. CDR1 and CDR2 (LGHNA, YSLEER) derive from the germline V gene. There are 15 amino acids in the CDR3, from cysteine to phenylalanine inclusive. This entry keeps only the CDR3 DNA: 45 bases, framed from base 1. After removal of 0 bases from V and 3 bases from J, the junction retains 5 bases not matched to a gene. This specimen comes from a study of shared T cell receptors in the human thymus (dated by TCRdb to about 2021). About the investigation overall: The study examined how self-reactive, shared T-cell receptor alpha chains are generated in the human thymus.

Library preparation employed the immunoSEQ multiplex PCR assay. This immuneACCESS table, as held by TCRdb, lists in-frame sequences with V and J called but not all clones. Of the missing ones, under half trace to an unresolved V gene in checked studies; the others have no known cause. The sample table holds about 660,000 clones, of which over 75% were seen once. The ten largest make up 0.0094% of the sample. Another study also made use of these data, one on human thymus T cells. The second study reports: The donors were immunologically healthy infants in Finland who had open corrective cardiac surgery for congenital heart defects. The thymus tissue came from surgical resects taken out during corrective cardiac surgery. Usage of V and J gene segments appeared to be biased in both the thymic and the peripheral blood repertoires. The related research found that thymic TCR repertoires overlapped highly between unrelated individuals. TCR alpha and beta repertoires from seven to nine infant thymus samples and a few related peripheral blood samples were characterized in the study. The cohort included more than five male and two female infants, with donor ages spanning 7 to 244 days. Thymocytes were freed from the tissue by mechanical means and kept at -70 degrees C as pellets of roughly 10-32 million cells. A QIAsymphony instrument was used to extract genomic DNA from frozen cell pellets. TCRB and TCRAD loci were amplified from a standardized quantity of quality-controlled genomic DNA using the immunoSEQ multiplex PCR assay. Amplicons spanned the V(D)J region at a length sufficient to cover the CDR3 and identify V and J genes. The amplicons were sequenced on an Illumina platform via the commercial immunoSEQ service. Corrections for primer bias and sequencing errors followed previously described methods, while TCRAD and TCRB definitions were based on the IMGT database. Repertoires were analysed with immunoSEQ Analyzer 3.0 and VDJTools, covering basic statistics, V/J segment usage, diversity estimates, rarefaction and pairwise overlap. To estimate diversity, the Chao1, ChaoE, Efron-Thisted, Shannon and inverse Simpson indices were applied, and diversity was also estimated on datasets down-sampled to the smallest sample. Repertoire overlap used strict matching of CDR3 nucleotide sequence, V gene and J gene, with Jaccard-based multidimensional scaling clustering. Thymus samples yielded on average roughly 810,000 unique TCRB clonotypes, compared with 70,000 to 85,000 from blood samples.

The rearranged segments are TRBV4-3 and TRBJ2-7, with 7 middle bases fitting TRBD1. This clonotype originated in a boy under two years old with a congenital heart defect. Donor details come from another sample of the same person, matched by shared clones. The specimen sequenced was thymocytes. The CDR3 reads as follows: CASSQDPGTVYEQYF. The sequence in DNA is TGCGCCAGCAGCCAAGACCCCGGGACAGTCTACGAGCAGTACTTC.